Following are 24 T cell receptor beta chains from one sample sequenced in a study of T cell responses to AZD1222 COVID-19 vaccine. The method was immunoSEQ multiplex PCR; TCRdb's version includes in-frame clones alone and lacks a portion of them. The data hold more than 55,000 clones, with over 65% observed a single time. The sequencing used peripheral blood, collected 28 days after the second AZD1222 dose. The receptors stem from an adult who received the AZD1222 COVID-19 vaccine.

The chain employs TRBV30 and TRBJ2-3; 12 nucleotides line up with TRBD2. Per germline, CDR1 GTSNPN and CDR2 SVGIG (reference sequence). J lost 5 bases, V lost 5 bases, and 5 bases had no gene match. The CDR3 contains 14 residues. CDR3 coding DNA: TGTGCCTGGGACCTAGCGGGGGGGCTAGATACGCAGTATTTT. Amino acid sequence: CAWDLAGGLDTQYF.

This chain uses TRBV6-5 with TRBJ2-2, with a tentative D call TRBD1 (5 bases). The CDR3 extends over 13 amino acids. The germline CDR1 and CDR2 sequences are MNHEY and SVGAGI. Trimming took 8 bases from V and 9 from J, leaving 16 bases between them. CDR3 protein: CASQDTSPRELFF. In nucleotides, the CDR3 is TGTGCCAGCCAGGACACCTCACCCAGGGAGCTGTTTTTT.

The chain combines TRBV2 with TRBJ1-1; D possibly corresponds to TRBD1 (5 bases). Germline V gives CDR1 SNHLY, CDR2 FYNNEI. The CDR3 runs 13 residues. The V and J ends lost 3 bases and 4 bases respectively, with 9 bases between them. The CDR3 loop reads CASSDGGITEAFF. Here the CDR3 DNA reads TGTGCCAGCAGTGACGGGGGGATCACTGAAGCTTTCTTT.

This sequence joins TRBV19 and TRBJ1-6; D may be TRBD1 (6 bases). Germline values: CDR1 LNHDA, CDR2 SQIVND (reference sequence). CDR3 length equals 15 residues. The V and J ends lost 10 bases and 8 bases respectively, with 21 bases between them. The CDR3 sequence is CATQGGSDSHSPLHF. The DNA for the CDR3 is TGTGCCACTCAAGGGGGGTCGGACAGCCATTCACCCCTCCACTTT.

CDR3 region: CASSQEWARVATGELFF. DNA for the CDR3: TGCGCCAGCAGCCAAGAGTGGGCTAGAGTCGCCACCGGGGAGCTGTTTTTT. This chain joins TRBV4-1 and TRBJ2-2; no definite D call. The V and J ends lost 0 bases and 4 bases respectively, with 15 bases between them. This CDR3 region has 17 residues. Germline V lookup: CDR1 MGHRA, CDR2 YSYEKL.

The gene calls are TRBV7-8 and TRBJ2-7, with D tentatively TRBD1 or TRBD2 (6 bases each). The germline gives CDR1 SGHVS, CDR2 FQNEAQ. The CDR3 is 14 amino acids. The germline V and J ends were trimmed by 3 bases and 5 bases, with 14 bases remaining between them. The DNA for the CDR3 is TGTGCCAGCAGCTTTGGGGGGCCTGCGGACGAGCAGTACTTC. This codes for CASSFGGPADEQYF.

J is TRBJ2-2 and V is TRBV24-1, with no clear D. Per the germline V gene, CDR1 is KGHDR and CDR2 is SFDVKD. The CDR3 has 15 amino acids. Trimming stripped 3 bases from V and 2 bases from J, with 9 bases between. The CDR3 sequence is CATSDPRENTGELFF. The CDR3 region has the DNA TGTGCCACCAGTGATCCTAGGGAAAACACCGGGGAGCTGTTTTTT.

There are a few counts of this clone. The chain uses TRBV19 and TRBJ1-1; D may be TRBD1 (5 bases). CDR3 size: 13 residues. Per germline, CDR1 LNHDA and CDR2 SQIVND (reference sequence). V was cut by 3 bases and J by 6 bases, with 11 bases left in between. The DNA of the CDR3 is TGTGCCAGTAGTATCTGGCAGGGCCCTGAAGCTTTCTTT. Translating it yields CASSIWQGPEAFF.

The chain recombines TRBV20-1 with TRBJ2-3; 12 bases fit TRBD2. The CDR3 runs 17 residues. Trimming took 3 bases from V and 1 from J; bases not matched to a gene: 8. CDR1 and CDR2 from the germline V gene are DFQATT and SNEGSKA (reference sequence). The CDR3 here is CSASSSGGATGTDTQYF. The CDR3 coding sequence is TGCAGTGCTAGTTCTAGCGGGGGGGCCACTGGCACAGATACGCAGTATTTT.

This clone has just a few counts. This chain joins TRBV4-2 and TRBJ1-5; D is possibly TRBD1 (5 bases). The germline CDR1 and CDR2 sequences are LGHNA and YNFKEQ. V lost 0 bases and J 7 bases, leaving 16 bases between the germline ends. This CDR3 contains 16 residues. CDR3: CASSQDNRARGQPQHF. In DNA form, the CDR3 reads TGTGCCAGCAGCCAAGATAATAGGGCCCGGGGGCAGCCCCAGCATTTT.

The chain links TRBV28 to TRBJ1-6, with TRBD1 matching over 9 bases. The ends lost 5 bases at V and 11 bases at J; junction bases unmatched: 7. Germline V gene lookup returns CDR1 MDHEN and CDR2 SYDVKM. The CDR3 extends over 14 amino acids. The CDR3 DNA follows: TGTGCCAGCAGTACTCCCGGGACAGGGCCACCCCTCCACTTT. Its protein product is CASSTPGTGPPLHF.

The chain recombines TRBV19 with TRBJ2-7; maybe TRBD2 (7 bases). The CDR3 runs 14 residues. Germline V CDR1 and CDR2: LNHDA, SQIVND (reference sequence). V dropped 5 bases and J dropped 7 bases, with 18 bases sitting between them. The CDR3 loop reads CASSANQGGGEQYF. The DNA of the CDR3 is TGTGCCAGTAGTGCCAACCAGGGAGGGGGGGAGCAGTACTTC.

The rearrangement links TRBV3-1 (or the pseudogene TRBV3-2) to TRBJ2-1, with TRBD2 identical over 7 bases. The junction had 5 bases not matched to a gene; V was cut back by 3 bases and J by 3 bases. Germline CDR1 is LGHDT and CDR2 is YNNKEL (reference sequence). The CDR3 consists of 15 residues. The CDR3 reads CASSQFGGSYNEQFF. As DNA, the CDR3 is TGTGCCAGCAGCCAGTTCGGGGGGAGCTACAATGAGCAGTTCTTC.

This chain uses TRBV7-2 with TRBJ1-2, with TRBD1 matching over 9 bases. The V segment lost 4 bases and the J segment 4 bases; nucleotides outside the gene matches: 7. The CDR3 runs 15 residues. Germline CDR1 reads SGHTA; CDR2 reads FQGNSA. The CDR3 DNA reads TGTGCCAGCAGCTCAATAGGGACAGGGCGCTATGGCTACACCTTC. Protein: CASSSIGTGRYGYTF.

This sequence joins TRBV6-5 and TRBJ2-7; tentatively, D is TRBD2 (7 bases). The CDR3 loop spans 15 amino acids. Looked up from germline, CDR1 is MNHEY and CDR2 is SVGAGI. Trimming shortened V by 0 bases and J by 4 bases, and 13 bases separated the two germline ends. CDR3 protein: CASSYSTGGNYEQYF. In DNA form, the CDR3 reads TGTGCCAGCAGTTACTCGACGGGGGGCAATTACGAGCAGTACTTC.

This clone has a handful of counts. The chain joins TRBV7-8 to TRBJ1-2; D gene unclear. Trimming stripped 1 base from V and 6 bases from J, with 12 bases between. Germline lookup yields CDR1 SGHVS and CDR2 FQNEAQ. The length of the CDR3 is 14 residues. The CDR3 DNA follows: TGTGCCAGCAGCTTAGGACGGCGAGGGAATGGCTACACCTTC. Its protein is CASSLGRRGNGYTF.

The chain uses TRBV5-4 and TRBJ1-4, with D hard to call. The germline V gene encodes CDR1 SGHNT and CDR2 YYREEE (reference sequence). The CDR3 runs to 14 residues. Trimming shortened V by 0 bases and J by 5 bases, and 8 bases separated the two germline ends. CDR3 residues: CASSLAGPNEKLFF. CDR3 sequence (DNA): TGTGCCAGCAGCTTGGCCGGACCAAATGAAAAACTGTTTTTT.

The CDR3 nucleotides read TGTGCCAGCATGGCGTTGGTGAATTGGGATACGCAGTATTTT. Translated: CASMALVNWDTQYF. J is TRBJ2-3 and V is TRBV6-6; D ambiguous. Germline CDR1 MNHNY, CDR2 SVGAGI (reference sequence). This CDR3 contains 14 residues. V was cut by 7 bases and J by 6 bases, with 17 bases left in between.

The chain carries TRBV5-5 and TRBJ1-5, with 7 bases identical to TRBD1. Germline V CDR1 and CDR2: SGHKS, YYEKEE (reference sequence). The V and J ends lost 3 bases and 3 bases, in that order; junction bases with no gene match: 6. The CDR3 length is 15 residues. CDR3 sequence (DNA): TGTGCCAGCAGCTCACACAGGGGTATCAATCAGCCCCAGCATTTT. Protein sequence: CASSSHRGINQPQHF.

This clone was recorded only once. The genes are TRBV7-2 and TRBJ1-3, with a weak D call TRBD1 (5 bases). In germline, CDR1 is SGHTA, CDR2 FQGNSA. Trimming removed 0 bases at V and 0 bases at J, with 12 bases between. The length of the CDR3 is 17 residues. The CDR3 loop reads CASSLAPLGTSGNTIYF. CDR3 DNA: TGTGCCAGCAGCTTAGCCCCTCTGGGGACCTCTGGAAACACCATATATTTT. Full variable domain (missing parts from reference TRBV7-2 and TRBJ1-3): GAGVSQSPSNKVTEKGKDVELRCDPISGHTALYWYRQSLGQGLEFLIYFQGNSAPDKSGLPSDRFSAERTGGSVSTLTIQRTQQEDSAVYLCASSLAPLGTSGNTIYFGEGSWLTVV.

The J gene is TRBJ1-6, the V gene TRBV5-1, with TRBD1 matching 7 bases. CDR3 length: 14 residues. The V gene's germline CDR1 is SGHRS and CDR2 YFSETQ. Germline trimming cut 3 bases from V and 7 bases from J; bases unmatched to any gene: 4. CDR3 region: CASSWGQTNSPLHF. CDR3 sequence (DNA): TGCGCCAGCAGCTGGGGACAGACAAATTCACCCCTCCACTTT.

The J gene is TRBJ2-1, the V gene TRBV7-2, with 10 nucleotides matching TRBD2. Per germline, CDR1 SGHTA and CDR2 FQGNSA. Unmatched junction bases numbered 8, after V lost 2 bases and J lost 7 bases. CDR3 length equals 16 residues. CDR3 in amino acids: CASSLYPGLATNEQFF. CDR3 in DNA: TGTGCCAGCAGCTTATACCCGGGACTAGCGACTAATGAGCAGTTCTTC.

The genes are TRBV4-2 and TRBJ1-1; D is unclear. Deletions cut 4 bases from V and 4 bases from J, with 16 bases between. The CDR3 has 15 amino acids. Germline values: CDR1 LGHNA, CDR2 YNFKEQ. CDR3 DNA sequence: TGTGCCAGCAGCCTCTTAAGGGCGGCAGGCACTGAAGCTTTCTTT. Protein sequence: CASSLLRAAGTEAFF.

The chain uses TRBV5-1 and TRBJ2-7; tentatively, D is TRBD2 (5 bases). The V end was cut by 0 bases, the J end by 1 base, with 8 bases between. CDR3 size: 14 residues. The germline V gene encodes CDR1 SGHRS and CDR2 YFSETQ. The CDR3 DNA follows: TGCGCCAGCAGCTTGGTAACGGGGTCCTACGAGCAGTACTTC. It encodes CASSLVTGSYEQYF.